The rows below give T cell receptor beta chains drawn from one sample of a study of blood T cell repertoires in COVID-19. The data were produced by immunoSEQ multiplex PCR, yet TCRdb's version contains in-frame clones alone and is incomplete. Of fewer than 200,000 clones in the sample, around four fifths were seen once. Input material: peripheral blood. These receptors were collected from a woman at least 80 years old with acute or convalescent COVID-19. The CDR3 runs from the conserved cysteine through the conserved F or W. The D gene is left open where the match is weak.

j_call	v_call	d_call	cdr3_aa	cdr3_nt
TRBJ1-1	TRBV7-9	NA	CASSFPTRIRNALDTEAFF	TGTGCCAGCAGCTTCCCGACTCGGATTAGGAATGCGTTGGACACTGAAGCTTTCTTT
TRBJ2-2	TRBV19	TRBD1	CATYRGPGELFF	TGTGCCACTTACAGGGGGCCCGGGGAGCTGTTTTTT
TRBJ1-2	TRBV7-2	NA	CASSLQEGVGGYTF	TGTGCCAGCAGCTTACAAGAGGGGGTCGGAGGCTACACCTTC
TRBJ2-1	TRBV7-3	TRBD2	CASSQRGGYNEQFF	TGTGCCAGCAGCCAGCGGGGGGGTTACAATGAGCAGTTCTTC
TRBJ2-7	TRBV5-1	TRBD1	CASSRPGQAEEQYF	TGCGCCAGCAGTCGCCCGGGACAGGCGGAGGAGCAGTACTTC
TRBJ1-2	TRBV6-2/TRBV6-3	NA	CASSRTAPGYGYTF	TGTGCCAGCAGCCGGACAGCCCCAGGCTATGGCTACACCTTC
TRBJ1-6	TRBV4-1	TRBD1	CASSQGTGGSSYNSPLHF	TGCGCCAGCAGCCAGGGGACAGGGGGTAGCTCCTATAATTCACCCCTCCACTTT
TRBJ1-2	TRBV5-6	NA	CASSLVGEGGYTF	TGTGCCAGCAGCTTGGTAGGGGAAGGTGGCTACACCTTC
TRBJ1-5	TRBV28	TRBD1	CASSRPGTGTHQPQHF	TGTGCCAGCAGTCGTCCCGGGACAGGGACCCATCAGCCCCAGCATTTT
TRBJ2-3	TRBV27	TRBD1	CASSYRGLIVDTQYF	TGTGCCAGCAGCTACAGGGGGCTAATTGTGGATACGCAGTATTTT
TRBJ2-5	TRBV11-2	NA	CASSLELRETQYF	TGTGCCAGCAGCTTAGAATTGCGAGAGACCCAGTACTTC
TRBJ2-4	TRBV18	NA	CASSRGAGNIQYF	TGTGCCAGCTCGCGTGGAGCGGGAAACATTCAGTACTTC
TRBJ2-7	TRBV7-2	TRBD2	CASSLSGTSSYEQYF	TGTGCCAGCAGCTTATCCGGGACTAGCTCCTACGAGCAGTACTTC